This T cell receptor (beta chain) was identified in a study of molecular identifiers for immune sequencing clone quantification. Germline V CDR1 and CDR2: SGHNT, YYREEE (reference sequence). CDR3 length equals 14 residues. Trimming left V 2 bases short and J 6 bases short, with 13 bases between. This clonotype was recorded a few times. One entry per CDR3 protein, called by TCRdb with MiXCR from the PCR reads. Here the sample spans 300,000 to 400,000 distinct CDR3 sequences, roughly 24% being singletons. Sequenced input: naive CD8+ T cells from blood, with Jurkat cell RNA spiked in. The subset was: FACS-sorted CD8+CD4-CCR7+CD45RA+ naive T cells. The V call is TRBV5-4, the J call TRBJ2-3; no clear D gene. This receptor was taken from a human donor in good health. Some libraries in this study had Jurkat cell RNA spiked in. In DNA form, the CDR3 reads TGTGCCAGCAGCTTAGAAGCTCCACACGATACGCAGTATTTT. Its translation: CASSLEAPHDTQYF.